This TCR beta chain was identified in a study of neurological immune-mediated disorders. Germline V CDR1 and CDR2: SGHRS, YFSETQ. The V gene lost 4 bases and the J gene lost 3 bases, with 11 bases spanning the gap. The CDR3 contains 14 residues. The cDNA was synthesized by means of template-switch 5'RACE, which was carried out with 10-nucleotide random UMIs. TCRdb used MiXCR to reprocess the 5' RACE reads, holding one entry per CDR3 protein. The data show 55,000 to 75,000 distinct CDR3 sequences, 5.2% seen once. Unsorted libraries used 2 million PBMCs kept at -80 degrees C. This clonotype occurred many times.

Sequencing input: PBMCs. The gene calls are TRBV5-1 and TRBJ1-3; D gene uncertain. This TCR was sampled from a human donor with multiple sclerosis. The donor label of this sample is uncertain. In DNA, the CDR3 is TGCGCCAGCAGCCCCGCGGGGTTTGGAAACACCATATATTTT. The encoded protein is CASSPAGFGNTIYF.